These T cell receptor beta chains were read from a single sample in a study of post-analysis software for immune sequencing data. MiXCR, run by TCRdb on the PCR reads, gives a single entry per CDR3 protein. The repertoire consists of hundreds of thousands of distinct CDR3 sequences, with 30% occurring once and the leading ten covering around 0.56%. The specimen sequenced was blood. Receptor source: a girl aged 5-17 years with multiple sclerosis. Each CDR3 is given with its conserved first and last residue. Each record gives: J gene, D gene, clone size, V gene, CDR3 DNA, CDR3 protein. The D gene is left open where the match is weak. For some rows the clone size is stated as once, few or many, or as a class when expanded; others skip it.

TRBJ2-3	TRBD1	-	TRBV12-3/TRBV12-4	TGTGCCAGCAGTTTTCGCAGGGGGCGCACAGATACGCAGTATTTT	CASSFRRGRTDTQYF
TRBJ1-5	-	few	TRBV5-1	TGCGCCAGCAGCTGGGGTGGGGAGGGTCAGCCCCAGCATTTT	CASSWGGEGQPQHF
TRBJ2-3	TRBD2	few	TRBV12-3/TRBV12-4	TGTGCCAGCAGTTTCGGGGCGGGAGGGCCGTATACGCAGTATTTT	CASSFGAGGPYTQYF
TRBJ2-5	-	few	TRBV6-5	TGTGCCAGCAGTTACTCGAGGTTGACTGCTCAAGAGACCCAGTACTTC	CASSYSRLTAQETQYF
TRBJ2-1	TRBD1	-	TRBV6-5	TGTGCCAGCAGCAACCCCGCAGGGGGCTTGAATGAGCAGTTCTTC	CASSNPAGGLNEQFF
TRBJ1-4	-	few	TRBV20-1	TGCAGTGCTAGGGGTTTCGGGCCCTCAACTAATGAAAAACTGTTTTTT	CSARGFGPSTNEKLFF
TRBJ2-3	TRBD1	-	TRBV5-1	TGCACCAGCAGCCAGGACAGGGGGCCAGATACGCAGTATTTT	CTSSQDRGPDTQYF
TRBJ1-5	-	few	TRBV20-1	TGCAGTGCTAAAGGCCGGCAGAGCAATCAGCCCCAGCATTTT	CSAKGRQSNQPQHF
TRBJ2-7	TRBD1	few	TRBV28	TGTGCCAGCAGACCCCGACAGGGCGTGAACGAGCAGTACTTC	CASRPRQGVNEQYF
TRBJ2-7	TRBD2	-	TRBV7-9	TGTGCCAGCAGCTCTACCCGGACTAGCGGACTATACGAGCAGTACTTC	CASSSTRTSGLYEQYF
TRBJ2-5	TRBD1	-	TRBV12-3/TRBV12-4	TGTGCCAGCAGTTTACCTAAAGGGGGCGGGGAGACCCAGTACTTC	CASSLPKGGGETQYF
TRBJ2-2	-	-	TRBV27	TGTGCCAGCAGTTTAGGGGGTTGGAACACCGGGGAGCTGTTTTTT	CASSLGGWNTGELFF
TRBJ1-1	TRBD1	-	TRBV6-8	TGTGCCAGCAGGGTACAGGGGCCCCCCACTGAAGCTTTCTTT	CASRVQGPPTEAFF
TRBJ2-7	-	-	TRBV28	-	CASSTSDSSYEQYF
TRBJ2-7	-	many	TRBV4-3	TGCGCCAGCAGCCAAGGGACTCCCTCCTACGAGCAGTACTTC	CASSQGTPSYEQYF
TRBJ2-5	-	few	TRBV6-5	TGTGCCAGCAGGGCGGCAGGGGTCGAGACCCAGTACTTC	CASRAAGVETQYF
TRBJ1-2	-	-	TRBV5-1	TGCGCCAGCAGCTTGGGACCCGAGACTGGCTACACCTTC	CASSLGPETGYTF
TRBJ2-3	-	few	TRBV15	TGTGCCACCAGCAGAGATCCGGGACGGCAAGATACGCAGTATTTT	CATSRDPGRQDTQYF
TRBJ2-1	-	-	TRBV29-1	TGCAGCGCCCCCGGGACACCAATTAACTACAATGAGCAGTTCTTC	CSAPGTPINYNEQFF
TRBJ2-5	-	-	TRBV5-1	TGCGCCAGCAGCACTGGACTGGAAGAGACCCAGTACTTC	CASSTGLEETQYF
TRBJ2-7	TRBD2	-	TRBV7-9	TGTGCCAGCAGCTTAGCGCTTGGCGGGAGGGCCGAGCAGTACTTC	CASSLALGGRAEQYF
TRBJ1-5	TRBD1	-	TRBV6-5	TGTGCCAGCAGTGACAGGGGAAGGGATCAGCCCCAGCATTTT	CASSDRGRDQPQHF
TRBJ2-3	TRBD2	once	TRBV20-1	TGCAGTGCTAGCAGGACTAGCGGATACACAGATACGCAGTATTTT	CSASRTSGYTDTQYF
TRBJ1-6	-	-	TRBV6-5	TGTGCCAGTCGGTGGGCCTATAATTCACCCCTCCACTTT	CASRWAYNSPLHF
TRBJ2-5	-	few	TRBV2	TGTGCCAGCACCCCAGGCACCGGGACCCAGTACTTC	CASTPGTGTQYF